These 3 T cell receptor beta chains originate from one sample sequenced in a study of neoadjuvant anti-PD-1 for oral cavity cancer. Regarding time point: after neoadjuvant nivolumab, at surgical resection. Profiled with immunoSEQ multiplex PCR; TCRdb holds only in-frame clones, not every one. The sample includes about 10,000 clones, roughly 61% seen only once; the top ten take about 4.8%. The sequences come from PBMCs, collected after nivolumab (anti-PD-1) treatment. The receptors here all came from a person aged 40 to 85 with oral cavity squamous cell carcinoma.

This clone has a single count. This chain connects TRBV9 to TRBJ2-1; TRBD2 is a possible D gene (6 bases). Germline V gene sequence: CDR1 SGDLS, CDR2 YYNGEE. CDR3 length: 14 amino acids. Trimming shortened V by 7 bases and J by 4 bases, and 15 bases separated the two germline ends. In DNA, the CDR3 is TGTGCCAGCGGCCCCGGGACTCTTTACAATGAGCAGTTCTTC. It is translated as CASGPGTLYNEQFF.

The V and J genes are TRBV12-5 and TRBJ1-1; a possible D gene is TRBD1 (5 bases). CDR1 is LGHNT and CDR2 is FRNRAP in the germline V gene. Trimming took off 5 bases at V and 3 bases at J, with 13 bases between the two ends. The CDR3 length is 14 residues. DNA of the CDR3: TGTGCTAGTGGTCCGGGACGGGAACACACTGAAGCTTTCTTT. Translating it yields CASGPGREHTEAFF.

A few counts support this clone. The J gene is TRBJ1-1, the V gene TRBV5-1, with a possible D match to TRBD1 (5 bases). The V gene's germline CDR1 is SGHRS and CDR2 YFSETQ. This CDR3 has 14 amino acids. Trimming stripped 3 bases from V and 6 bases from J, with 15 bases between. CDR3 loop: CASSSDTGGSEAFF. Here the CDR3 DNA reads TGCGCCAGCAGCTCGGACACGGGGGGTTCTGAAGCTTTCTTT.